This TCR beta chain was documented in a study of OX40 agonist ivuxolimab in advanced cancers. The method was immunoSEQ multiplex PCR; TCRdb's version includes in-frame clones alone and lacks a portion of them. This sample has 60,000 or so clones, with around 86% found just once. The receptor was derived from an adult with an advanced solid tumor such as melanoma, head and neck, liver or kidney cancer. Sequenced material: CD4+ or CD8+ T cells sorted from blood, taken in a trial of the OX40 agonist ivuxolimab.

This CDR3 is CASSYSGTGGLYEQYF. For the CDR3, the DNA is TGTGCCAGCAGTTACAGCGGGACAGGGGGCCTGTACGAGCAGTACTTC. This chain links TRBV6-5 with TRBJ2-7; TRBD1 matches at 12 bases. Per the germline V gene, CDR1 is MNHEY and CDR2 is SVGAGI. Trimming at V came to 2 bases and at J to 4 bases, leaving 6 bases not matched to a gene. The CDR3 is made up of 16 amino acids.